This TCR beta chain is from a study of spatial heterogeneity in lung cancer. Broader study findings: Follow-up blood showed ubiquitous expanded tumor TCRs less than blood at resection did.

Germline CDR1 SGHTA, CDR2 FQGNSA. This CDR3 is 15 amino acids long. V trimming: 4 bases; J trimming: 4 bases; junction bases outside the gene matches: 6. Using its own MiXCR run on the 5' RACE reads, TCRdb lists one record per CDR3 protein. The sample holds tens of thousands of distinct CDR3 sequences, approximately 12% seen once. Specified time point: sample taken at primary tumor resection. Without sorting, whole RNA was sequenced from tumor, nontumor lung or frozen PBMC. The donor group consisted of around 66 patients who had untreated, early-stage non-small cell lung cancer. This clonotype was counted many times. The antigen remains unidentified.

The chain links TRBV7-2 to TRBJ2-5, with TRBD2 identical over 10 bases. The clonotype was recovered from a male donor with early-stage non-small cell lung cancer. The source material was PBMCs, sampled at surgery. CDR3 nucleotide sequence: TGTGCCAGCAGCTCGTTAGCGGGGGGAGCAGAGACCCAGTACTTC. Residues: CASSSLAGGAETQYF.